This TCR beta chain was observed in a study of long-term antiretroviral therapy in people with HIV. Per donor, at least one pre-ART and at least two post-ART PBMC samples were obtained. Specimens carried about 0.85-10 million cryopreserved PBMC before DNA extraction. The immunoSEQ assay was v3.0, run at survey level. The method was immunoSEQ multiplex PCR; TCRdb's version includes in-frame clones alone and lacks a portion of them. The table lists 25,000 to 35,000 clones, around 97% of them singletons, with roughly 2.9% in the top ten. Germline V gene sequence: CDR1 MNHEY, CDR2 SMNVEV (reference sequence). The CDR3 consists of 11 residues. Trimming shortened V by 5 bases and J by 7 bases, and 6 bases separated the two germline ends.

The V gene is TRBV27, the J gene TRBJ2-1, with unresolved D. This material consisted of unsorted PBMCs, taken 6.9 years after starting antiretroviral therapy. This TCR was recovered from a young man with HIV. The CDR3 here is CASSRGNEQFF. The CDR3 nucleotides read TGTGCCAGCAGTAGAGGTAATGAGCAGTTCTTC.